This TCR beta chain originates from a study of blood T cell repertoires in COVID-19 (dated by TCRdb to 2020 to 2022). With regard to the full study: Samples covering the acute and convalescent phases of COVID-19 were provided by collaborators in the United States, Italy and Spain. Sample metadata almost always included a de-identified subject ID, COVID-19 status, age in years and sex. Deeply sampled blood TCRbeta repertoires from subjects exposed to, actively infected with, or recovered from COVID-19 were included in the dataset. A freely available public database, intended as a resource for researchers studying the immune response to SARS-CoV-2, is where the repertoires were released. Where HLA class I and class II types were available, the types were taken from metadata supplied by the sample provider, not from assay-based typing. The samples were drawn from two sources: the first 160 participants of the ongoing ImmuneRACE study, and 1,200 or so subjects contributed by 6 global collaborators. The material from the prospective study consisted of cDNA or gDNA derived from T cells, B-cell-depleted T cells, or PBMCs.

A note on this clone: The clone's antigen remains unknown. Base qualities are not at hand, and no much larger clone is one base apart.

TCRbeta CDR3 regions were amplified from genomic DNA using the immunoSEQ Assay, a bias-controlled multiplex PCR. In the paper's pipeline: Within the assay, amplification of reference gene primers was used to estimate how many nucleated cells each sample contained. To quantify the absolute abundance of each unique TCRbeta CDR3 rearrangement, sequence reads were collapsed and filtered. For each sample, productive Simpson clonality was calculated as the square root of Simpson's diversity index across productive rearrangements. TCRdb's version of the immuneACCESS table is confined to in-frame rearrangements and falls short of the full clone set. An unresolved V gene accounts for under half of the shortfall where checked; the remainder is of unknown origin. V, J and clone size reflect that table, while D and trimming were determined from the DNA. Counted in this sample were about 70,000 clones; approximately 78% of them appeared once. The top ten constitute around 15% of the sample.

Collaborating institutions collected whole blood in K2EDTA tubes following their own protocols. For TCRbeta analysis, collaborators shipped samples as frozen whole blood, isolated PBMCs, or DNA extracted from either of those sample types. Broader findings and caveats from the paper: How much clinical and demographic metadata was included differed by source and by participant, and the metadata was provided uncurated.

V and J lose 2 bases and 4 bases, and a span of 15 bases separates them. The CDR3 runs 17 amino acids, cysteine and phenylalanine included. Kept here is only the CDR3 DNA, which spans 51 bases and is read in frame from base 1. The germline V gene sets CDR1 to LGHNA and CDR2 to YSLEER. The receptor's source is a human donor in a cohort sampled during active COVID-19. Source material: peripheral blood. The V and J segments used are TRBV4-3 and TRBJ2-6; no D gene can be assigned with confidence. The CDR3 here reads CASSQLPDNVGANVLTF. The nucleotides are TGCGCCAGCAGCCAACTTCCCGACAATGTAGGGGCCAACGTCCTGACTTTC.